The present entry profiles one TCR beta chain with its context. The antigen is undetermined. Germline assignment: CDR1 SGHDN and CDR2 FVKESK. This CDR3 contains 14 residues. Deletions cut 4 bases from V and 8 bases from J, with 16 bases between. The data were obtained in a study of cytomegalovirus exposure and HLA in healthy donors. General study points: Presence/absence analyses treated sequencing depth as roughly uniform across donors. Most of the TCR beta V segments (in an earlier analysis) were productive either about 87% or about 30% of the time.

60 Vbeta and 13 Jbeta primers were used in PCR. Profiling relied on immunoSEQ multiplex PCR, and the TCRdb table lists in-frame clones only, not all of them. This table lists 75,000 to 100,000 clones. The source material was PBMCs. The TCR was taken from a woman aged 55-70 years in good health and CMV-seronegative. The chain carries TRBV14 and TRBJ2-3, with D possibly matching TRBD2 (5 bases). Written as DNA, the CDR3 is TGTGCCAGCAGCCCCCAGAGGGTTCTTGGTACGCAGTATTTT. Residues: CASSPQRVLGTQYF.